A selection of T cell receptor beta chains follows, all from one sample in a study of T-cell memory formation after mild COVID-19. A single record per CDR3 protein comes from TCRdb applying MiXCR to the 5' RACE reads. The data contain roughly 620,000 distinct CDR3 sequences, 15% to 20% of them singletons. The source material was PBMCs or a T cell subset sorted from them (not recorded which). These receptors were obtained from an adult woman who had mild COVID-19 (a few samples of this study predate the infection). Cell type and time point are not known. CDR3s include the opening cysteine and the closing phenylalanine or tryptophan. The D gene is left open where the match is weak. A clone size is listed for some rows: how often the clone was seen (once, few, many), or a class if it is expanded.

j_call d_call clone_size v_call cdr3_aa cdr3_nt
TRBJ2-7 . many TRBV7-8 CASSPSRGPARKIEQYF TGTGCCAGCAGCCCGTCCCGGGGGCCTGCCCGCAAAATCGAGCAGTACTTC
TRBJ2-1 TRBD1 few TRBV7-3 CASSDYRGAEQFF TGTGCCAGCAGCGACTACAGGGGGGCTGAGCAGTTCTTC
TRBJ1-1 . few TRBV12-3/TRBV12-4 CASSLGFDRPEAFF TGTGCCAGCAGTTTAGGGTTCGATCGCCCTGAAGCTTTCTTT
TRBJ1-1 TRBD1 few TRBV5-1 CASSPLGQGGAFF TGCGCCAGCAGCCCCCTGGGACAGGGTGGTGCTTTCTTT
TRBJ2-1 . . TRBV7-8 CASSLAGEYNEQFF TGTGCCAGCAGCTTAGCGGGGGAGTACAATGAGCAGTTCTTC
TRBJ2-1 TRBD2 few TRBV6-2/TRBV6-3 CASSAEGGPIPEQFF TGTGCCAGCAGTGCTGAGGGAGGGCCTATCCCCGAGCAGTTCTTC
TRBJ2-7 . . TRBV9 CASSVAGRLSEQYF TGTGCCAGCAGCGTAGCGGGACGGCTAAGCGAGCAGTACTTC
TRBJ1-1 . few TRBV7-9 CASSLERGRFYGTEAFF TGTGCCAGCAGCTTAGAACGGGGTCGGTTCTACGGGACTGAAGCTTTCTTT
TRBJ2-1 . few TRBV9 CASSVAWGSSYNEQFF TGTGCCAGCAGCGTAGCGTGGGGTAGCTCCTACAATGAGCAGTTCTTC
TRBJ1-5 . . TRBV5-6 CASTRGVVNQPQHF TGTGCCAGCACCCGGGGGGTCGTCAATCAGCCCCAGCATTTT
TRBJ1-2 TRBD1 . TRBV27 CASAAAGTGTYVYTF TGTGCCAGCGCCGCAGCCGGGACAGGGACTTATGTCTACACCTTC
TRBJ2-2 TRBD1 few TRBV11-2 CASSSTGAVGELFF TGTGCCAGCAGCTCGACAGGGGCGGTCGGGGAGCTGTTTTTT
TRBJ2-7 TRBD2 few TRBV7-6 CASSPGGGVISYF TGTGCCAGCAGCCCCGGCGGGGGGGTAATTTCGTACTTC
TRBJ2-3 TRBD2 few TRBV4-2 CASSRSGAENTDTQYF TGTGCCAGCAGCCGTAGCGGGGCAGAGAACACAGATACGCAGTATTTT
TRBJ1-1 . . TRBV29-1 CSVEVNLNTEAFF TGCAGCGTTGAAGTAAACCTAAACACTGAAGCTTTCTTT
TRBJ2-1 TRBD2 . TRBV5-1 CASGKAGGSYNEQFF TGCGCAAGCGGTAAAGCGGGGGGATCCTACAATGAGCAGTTCTTC
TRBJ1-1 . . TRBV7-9 CASSFRGGSNTEAFF TGTGCCAGCAGCTTCAGGGGTGGGAGTAACACTGAAGCTTTCTTT
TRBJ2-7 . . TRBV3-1 CASSQDRNPEQYF TGTGCCAGCAGCCAAGACCGGAACCCGGAGCAGTACTTC
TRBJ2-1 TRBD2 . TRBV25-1 CASSEAGGYHNEQFF TGTGCCAGCAGTGAAGCGGGAGGCTACCACAATGAGCAGTTCTTC
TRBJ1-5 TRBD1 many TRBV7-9 CASSSEPQGVGGQPQHF TGTGCCAGCAGCTCGGAACCACAGGGGGTAGGAGGTCAGCCCCAGCATTTT
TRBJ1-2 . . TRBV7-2 CASILIGKSRYGYTF TGTGCCAGCATCCTAATCGGGAAGTCCCGCTATGGCTACACCTTC
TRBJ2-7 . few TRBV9 CASSVGRAFSYEQYF TGTGCCAGCAGCGTCGGCCGGGCCTTTTCCTACGAGCAGTACTTC
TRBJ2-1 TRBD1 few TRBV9 CASSVGQGPRDEQFF TGTGCCAGCAGCGTGGGACAGGGGCCCAGGGATGAGCAGTTCTTC
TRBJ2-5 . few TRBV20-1 CSATKLRETQYF TGCAGTGCTACCAAACTAAGGGAGACCCAGTACTTC
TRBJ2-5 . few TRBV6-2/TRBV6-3 CASSPDYGPNQETQYF TGTGCCAGCAGTCCAGATTACGGGCCTAACCAAGAGACCCAGTACTTC
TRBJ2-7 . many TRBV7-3 CASSLTATYEQYF TGTGCCAGCAGCTTAACAGCTACCTACGAGCAGTACTTC
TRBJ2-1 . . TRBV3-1 CASSLGQGGTNEQFF TGTGCCAGCAGCCTTGGACAGGGAGGGACAAATGAGCAGTTCTTC
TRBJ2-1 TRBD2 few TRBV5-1 CASSSLAGNNEQFF TGCGCCAGCAGCTCCCTAGCGGGGAACAATGAGCAGTTCTTC
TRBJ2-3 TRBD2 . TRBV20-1 CSARDLRTSGRSTDTQYF TGCAGTGCTAGAGATCTACGTACTAGCGGGAGGAGCACAGATACGCAGTATTTT
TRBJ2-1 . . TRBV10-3 CAISRDSRGVNEQFF TGTGCCATCAGTAGAGACAGTAGAGGGGTCAATGAGCAGTTCTTC
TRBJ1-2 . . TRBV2 CASSEAPTSGYTF TGTGCCAGCAGTGAAGCCCCGACAAGTGGCTACACCTTC
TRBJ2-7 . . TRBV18 CASSPEGGGLEQYF TGTGCCAGCTCACCCGAGGGGGGGGGCCTCGAGCAGTACTTC
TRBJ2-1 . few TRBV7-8 CASSQKNTDYEQFF TGTGCCAGCAGCCAAAAAAATACCGATTATGAGCAGTTCTTC
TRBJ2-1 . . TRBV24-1 CATSVGPSLEQFF TGTGCCACCAGTGTCGGACCATCCCTTGAGCAGTTCTTC
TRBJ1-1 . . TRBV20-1 CSFLPMNTEAFF TGCAGTTTTCTACCGATGAACACTGAAGCTTTCTTT
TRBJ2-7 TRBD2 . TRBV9 CASSVGLAVYEQYF TGTGCCAGCAGCGTAGGACTAGCGGTCTACGAGCAGTACTTC
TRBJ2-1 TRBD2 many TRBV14 CASSWTSGYNEQFF TGTGCCAGCAGTTGGACTAGCGGTTACAATGAGCAGTTCTTC
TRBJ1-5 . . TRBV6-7 CASSYSSRQTSNQPQHF TGTGCCAGCAGTTACTCGAGTAGACAAACCAGCAATCAGCCCCAGCATTTT
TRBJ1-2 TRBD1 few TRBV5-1 CASSLVRQGDGYGYTF TGCGCCAGCAGCTTGGTTCGTCAGGGGGATGGCTATGGCTACACCTTC
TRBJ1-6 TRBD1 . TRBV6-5 CASRPGQGGLPLHF TGTGCCAGCAGACCGGGACAGGGGGGTTTACCCCTCCACTTT
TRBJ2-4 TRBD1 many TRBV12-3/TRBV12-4 CASSSSRDRGPKNIQYF TGTGCCAGCAGTTCGTCCCGGGACAGGGGTCCCAAAAACATTCAGTACTTC
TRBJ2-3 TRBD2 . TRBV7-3 CASSVTAGGGRDTQYF TGTGCCAGCAGCGTAACCGCCGGAGGCGGGAGAGATACGCAGTATTTT
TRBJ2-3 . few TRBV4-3 CASSQGAATDTQYF TGCGCCAGCAGCCAAGGTGCGGCAACAGATACGCAGTATTTT
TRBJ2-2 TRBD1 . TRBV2 CASKLQGDTGELFF TGTGCCAGCAAGTTGCAGGGGGACACCGGGGAGCTGTTTTTT
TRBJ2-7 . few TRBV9 CASSVEGGGGVSYEQYF TGTGCCAGCAGCGTAGAGGGCGGAGGAGGGGTCTCCTACGAGCAGTACTTC
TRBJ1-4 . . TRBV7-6 CASSSRDTSSLFF TGTGCCAGCAGCTCCCGGGACACATCATCTCTGTTTTTT
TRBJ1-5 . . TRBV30 CACSQDGNQPQHF TGTGCCTGTTCCCAGGACGGGAATCAGCCCCAGCATTTT
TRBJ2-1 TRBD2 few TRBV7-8 CASSETSGRPNEQFF TGTGCCAGCAGCGAAACTAGCGGGAGGCCAAATGAGCAGTTCTTC
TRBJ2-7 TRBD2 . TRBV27 CASSYSGGSSEQYF TGTGCCAGCAGTTATAGCGGGGGATCGAGCGAGCAGTACTTC
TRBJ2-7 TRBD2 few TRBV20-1 CSAMGLAEGFSYEQYF TGCAGTGCCATGGGACTAGCAGAGGGGTTTTCCTACGAGCAGTACTTC
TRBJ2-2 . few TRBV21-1 CASNPGGENNTGELFF TGTGCCAGCAACCCCGGGGGGGAAAACAACACCGGGGAGCTGTTTTTT
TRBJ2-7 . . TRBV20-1 CSGRRSSYEQYF TGCAGTGGGCGGCGGAGCTCCTACGAGCAGTACTTC